The present TCR beta chain was sequenced within a study of identical twins. This CDR3 has 19 residues. V gave up 8 bases and J gave up 4 bases, with 32 bases separating them. The germline gives CDR1 LGHDT, CDR2 YNNKEL (reference sequence). This clonotype was picked up a small number of times. Template switching created a universal primer site, and the cDNA included unique molecular identifiers. TCRdb ran MiXCR on the 5' RACE reads and lists one entry per CDR3 protein. The sample consists of under 1 million distinct CDR3 sequences, roughly an eighth of them appearing once. This sample also belongs to another study, concerning yellow fever vaccine responses in identical twins. As that report states: Convergence reportedly seemed to mark part of the twins' vaccine T cell response, with personalization marking the rest.

This chain connects TRBV3-1 to TRBJ1-1; a possible D gene is TRBD1 (5 bases). This sequence was found in a woman under 30 in good health. Sequencing input: PBMCs. The CDR3 DNA reads TGTGCCAGCCAAGCAAGCCCGAACGTAAGGTGGATGGGGGGCACTGAAGCTTTCTTT. Its protein product is CASQASPNVRWMGGTEAFF.